Described below is a single T cell receptor beta chain sequence and its context. Its binding antigen is unknown. Per-base quality was not reported, and no clone a single base away is much larger than it. These data are taken from a study of blood T cell repertoires in COVID-19 (dated by TCRdb to 2018 to 2021). In the study overall: Collaborator samples came from the United States, Italy and Spain and covered acute and convalescent phases of COVID-19. The material from the prospective study consisted of cDNA or gDNA derived from T cells, B-cell-depleted T cells, or PBMCs. Subjects who had been exposed to COVID-19, were actively infected with it, or had recovered from it provided the deeply sampled blood TCRbeta repertoires that made up the dataset. The repertoires were made available in a free public database intended to serve as a resource for research on the immune response to SARS-CoV-2. Samples came from the ongoing ImmuneRACE study (first 160 participants) plus 1,254 subjects from 6 global collaborators. Sample metadata almost always included a de-identified subject ID, COVID-19 status, age in years and sex. Where available, HLA class I and class II types were obtained from metadata supplied by the sample provider rather than from assay-based typing.

The CDR3 numbers 14 residues from cysteine through phenylalanine. CDR3 DNA only is kept here, 42 bases in frame from base 1. Trimming removed 1 base from V and 4 bases from J, leaving 10 bases between the germline ends. CDR1 is given as SGHAT and CDR2 as FQNNGV, both from the germline V gene. The research as a whole found: The amount of clinical and demographic metadata varied by source and participant and was provided uncurated.

At one collaborating source in Seattle, patients were enrolled during active infection and were followed longitudinally through the course of disease. Whole blood was collected in K2EDTA tubes by collaborating institutions according to the institutions' own protocols. For TCRbeta analysis, collaborators shipped samples as frozen whole blood, isolated PBMCs, or DNA extracted from either of those sample types. The immunoSEQ Assay, a bias-controlled multiplex PCR, was used to amplify TCRbeta CDR3 regions from genomic DNA. Regarding the original processing steps: Nucleated cell counts per sample were estimated from amplification of reference gene primers within the assay. To quantify the absolute abundance of each unique TCRbeta CDR3 rearrangement, sequence reads were collapsed and filtered. For each sample, productive Simpson clonality was calculated as the square root of Simpson's diversity index across productive rearrangements. In TCRdb, the immuneACCESS table is reduced to in-frame sequences with V and J assigned. These tables do not hold every clone; where another copy was compared, an unresolved V gene accounts for under half, and the others remain unexplained. The DNA was the basis for D and trimming; V, J and clone size are from that table. The sample table lists hundreds of thousands of clones, roughly 90% of them with a count of one. The ten largest clones take up approximately 7.4% of the sample.

The sequence was collected from a woman in her seventies with COVID-19, enrolled during active disease. This chain joins TRBV11-2 to TRBJ2-5; the D gene is perhaps TRBD1, on 5 matching bases. Sequencing was done on a sample of peripheral blood. The CDR3 sequence is CASSLGLGVETQYF. The DNA sequence is as follows: TGTGCCAGCAGCTTAGGGTTAGGGGTAGAGACCCAGTACTTC.